This is a list of T cell receptor beta chains from one sample in a study of T cells in Graves' hyperthyroidism and ophthalmopathy. TCRdb called the multiplex PCR reads again in MiXCR, with one record for every CDR3 protein. The profile shows hundreds of thousands of distinct CDR3 sequences, around 42% of them singletons. Material for sequencing was peripheral blood or thyroid tissue (not recorded which). The origin of the receptors is a woman aged 18-29 years with Graves' hyperthyroidism. The CDR3 runs from the conserved cysteine through the conserved F or W. The order of the fields is D gene, V gene, clone size, J gene, CDR3 DNA, CDR3 protein. D genes are given only for firm matches. Where a row states a size, it is once, few, many or the class of an expanded clone; other rows omit it.

D: TRBD1; V: TRBV25-1; size: .; J: TRBJ1-1; DNA: TGTGCCAGCAGTGCCCCCGGGACAGGCATTGAAGCTTTCTTT; CDR3: CASSAPGTGIEAFF
D: TRBD1; V: TRBV7-2; size: .; J: TRBJ2-5; DNA: TGTGCCAGCAGCTTAGCGACAGGGGCGAGAGAGACCCAGTACTTC; CDR3: CASSLATGARETQYF
D: .; V: TRBV14; size: few; J: TRBJ1-1; DNA: TGTGCCAGCAGCATCATACAGGGGAACACTGAAGCTTTCTTT; CDR3: CASSIIQGNTEAFF
D: .; V: TRBV15; size: many; J: TRBJ1-1; DNA: TGTGCCACCAGCAGAAAAAGGGGCTCAGGGCAAAACACTGAAGCTTTCTTT; CDR3: CATSRKRGSGQNTEAFF
D: .; V: TRBV10-3; size: many; J: TRBJ1-5; DNA: TGTGCCATCAGTAAAGGGACCGCGGTTAGCAATCAGCCCCAGCATTTT; CDR3: CAISKGTAVSNQPQHF
D: .; V: TRBV2; size: .; J: TRBJ1-2; DNA: TGTGCCACCGGACTACGTGGGGTTGACTATGGCTACACCTTC; CDR3: CATGLRGVDYGYTF
D: .; V: TRBV12-3/TRBV12-4; size: .; J: TRBJ1-1; DNA: TGTGCCAGCAGTCCTAAGACACCCACTGAAGCTTTCTTT; CDR3: CASSPKTPTEAFF
D: TRBD1; V: TRBV15; size: .; J: TRBJ2-7; DNA: TGTGCCACCAGCAGCCCTGGACAGGTGAACGAGCAGTACTTC; CDR3: CATSSPGQVNEQYF
D: .; V: TRBV5-4; size: once; J: TRBJ1-1; DNA: TGTGCCAGCAGCCCAGAGTTTTCGGGTACCGGGGAAGCTTTCTTT; CDR3: CASSPEFSGTGEAFF
D: .; V: TRBV7-2; size: .; J: TRBJ2-5; DNA: TGTGCCAGCAGCCCCCAAACCCAGCGAGAGACCCAGTACTTC; CDR3: CASSPQTQRETQYF
D: TRBD1; V: TRBV10-3; size: .; J: TRBJ2-7; DNA: TGTGCCATCAGTGATGAGGGGGCGAGGGAGCAGTACTTC; CDR3: CAISDEGAREQYF
D: .; V: TRBV6-1; size: .; J: TRBJ1-1; DNA: TGTGCCAGCAGGTTTGGGGGGGAGGGCACTGAAGCTTTCTTT; CDR3: CASRFGGEGTEAFF
D: TRBD2; V: TRBV2; size: .; J: TRBJ2-1; DNA: TGTGCCATTACGGGACTAGCGGGGGATGGGCAGTTCTTC; CDR3: CAITGLAGDGQFF
D: TRBD2; V: TRBV7-2; size: .; J: TRBJ2-7; DNA: TGTGCCAGCAGCTTAGCGAGCGGGAGTAGGTCCTACGAGCAGTACTTC; CDR3: CASSLASGSRSYEQYF
D: .; V: TRBV9; size: few; J: TRBJ2-2; DNA: TGTGCCAGCAGCGACCTCCCCGACACCGGGGAGCTGTTTTTT; CDR3: CASSDLPDTGELFF
D: .; V: TRBV7-6; size: .; J: TRBJ1-3; DNA: TGTGCCAGCAGCTCGACCCGGGACTCATACTCTGGAAACACCATATATTTT; CDR3: CASSSTRDSYSGNTIYF
D: .; V: TRBV7-2; size: .; J: TRBJ2-7; DNA: TGTGCCAGCAGCTTAGTCGAGGGGAGCTCCTACGAGCAGTACTTC; CDR3: CASSLVEGSSYEQYF
D: TRBD1; V: TRBV24-1; size: .; J: TRBJ1-4; DNA: TGTGCCAGCAGTTTAATCACAGGGGCTAATGAAAAACTGTTTTTT; CDR3: CASSLITGANEKLFF
D: TRBD1; V: TRBV6-5; size: .; J: TRBJ2-2; DNA: TGTGCCAGCAGTACGACAGGGGGCGGGGAGTCCGGGGAGCTGTTTTTT; CDR3: CASSTTGGGESGELFF
D: TRBD1; V: TRBV29-1; size: many; J: TRBJ1-1; DNA: TGCAGCGTTGAAGACGGACAGGGCAAGAACACTGAAGCTTTCTTT; CDR3: CSVEDGQGKNTEAFF
D: TRBD1; V: TRBV7-2; size: .; J: TRBJ2-7; DNA: TGTGCCAGCAGCTTGCGCAGGGGGAACTACGAGCAGTACTTC; CDR3: CASSLRRGNYEQYF
D: .; V: TRBV19; size: once; J: TRBJ1-4; DNA: TGTGCCAGGGACGTTCAGGGGACGGAACTGTTTTTT; CDR3: CARDVQGTELFF
D: TRBD1; V: TRBV7-6; size: few; J: TRBJ1-4; DNA: TGTGCCAGCAGCAAACAAGCGGGACAGGGGGATGAAAAACTGTTTTTT; CDR3: CASSKQAGQGDEKLFF
D: TRBD1; V: TRBV6-1; size: .; J: TRBJ1-4; DNA: TGTGCCAGGGCCGGGACAGAAGAAAAACTGTTTTTT; CDR3: CARAGTEEKLFF